These 12 T cell receptor beta chains share one sample of origin, sequenced in a study of blood T cell repertoires in COVID-19. Profiled with immunoSEQ multiplex PCR; TCRdb holds only in-frame clones, not every one. Altogether approximately 110,000 clones are present, roughly four fifths being singletons, with the ten largest covering 6%. The sample comprised peripheral blood. The receptors stem from a man older than 75 with COVID-19, enrolled during active disease.

The genes are TRBV5-4 and TRBJ2-1; 14 bases agree with TRBD2. This CDR3 is 15 amino acids long. The trim removed 3 bases at V and 8 bases at J, leaving 4 bases unmatched. Germline V lookup: CDR1 SGHNT, CDR2 YYREEE (reference sequence). DNA for the CDR3: TGTGCCAGCAGCTCCCCGGGACTAGCGGGAGATGAGCAGTTCTTC. The encoded protein is CASSSPGLAGDEQFF.

J is TRBJ2-7 and V is TRBV27, with 9 bases matching TRBD1. V was pared by 5 bases and J by 0 bases, with 8 bases of the junction left unmatched. CDR1 MNHEY and CDR2 SMNVEV come from the germline V gene (reference sequence). This CDR3 comprises 16 residues. The CDR3 loop is CASSPGQGTSSYEQYF. CDR3 in DNA: TGTGCCAGCAGTCCCGGACAGGGGACGAGCTCCTACGAGCAGTACTTC.

The rearrangement links TRBV5-1 to TRBJ1-2; 7 nucleotides agree with TRBD1. Germline V gene data show CDR1 as SGHRS and CDR2 as YFSETQ. The CDR3 covers 18 residues. With 0 bases clipped from V and 2 bases from J, the junction kept 13 bases outside the gene matches. This CDR3 is CASSLATGFLGPNYGYTF. DNA for the CDR3: TGCGCCAGCAGCTTGGCGACAGGGTTTCTGGGACCGAACTATGGCTACACCTTC.

The gene calls are TRBV29-1 and TRBJ2-3, with D tentatively TRBD1 (5 bases). Trimming removed 7 bases from V and 0 bases from J, with 17 bases in between. Germline V lookup: CDR1 SQVTM, CDR2 ANQGSEA. This CDR3 has 15 residues. This chain's CDR3 is CSAQGLAASTDTQYF. In DNA form, the CDR3 reads TGCAGCGCTCAGGGTTTGGCGGCTAGCACAGATACGCAGTATTTT.

With respect to this clone: In the same sample, other DNA sequences code for this CDR3. The chain links TRBV27 to TRBJ1-5; D is possibly TRBD1 (6 bases). Trimming removed 0 bases at V and 5 bases at J, with 11 bases between. Germline assignment: CDR1 MNHEY and CDR2 SMNVEV (reference sequence). The CDR3 runs to 15 residues. CDR3 nucleotide sequence: TGTGCCAGCAGTTTATCTAATCAGGGGCATCAGCCCCAGCATTTT. It translates to CASSLSNQGHQPQHF.

The V call is TRBV10-2, the J call TRBJ2-1; 13 bases match TRBD2. Unmatched junction bases numbered 5, after V lost 3 bases and J lost 9 bases. From germline, CDR1 is WSHSY and CDR2 SAAADI. The CDR3 covers 15 residues. CDR3 sequence: CASSDPGLAGSEQFF. CDR3 in DNA: TGCGCCAGCAGTGATCCGGGACTAGCGGGATCTGAGCAGTTCTTC.

This clone came up a few times. The chain recombines TRBV12-3 or TRBV12-4 with TRBJ1-2; no clear D gene. V was shortened by 5 bases and J by 1 base, with 8 bases between the two germline ends. The length of the CDR3 is 13 residues. The CDR3 region is CASSLQLNYGYTF. CDR3 bases: TGTGCCAGCAGTCTACAGCTTAACTATGGCTACACCTTC.

This clone was found once. The chain links TRBV7-9 to TRBJ2-5; the match to TRBD2 covers 13 bases. Germline V gives CDR1 SEHNR, CDR2 FQNEAQ (reference sequence). The J segment lost 5 bases and the V segment lost 10 bases, leaving 4 bases of the junction unmatched. The CDR3 extends over 13 amino acids. CDR3: CATTSGGVETQYF. As DNA, the CDR3 is TGTGCCACCACTAGCGGGGGGGTTGAGACCCAGTACTTC.

This clone was detected a few times. The chain employs TRBV5-5 and TRBJ2-4; 7 bases align to TRBD1. V lost 3 bases to trimming and J lost 1 base; unmatched junction nucleotides: 16. Germline loops: CDR1 SGHKS, CDR2 YYEKEE (reference sequence). This CDR3 is built from 19 residues. CDR3 amino acids: CASSSPALSTGIAKNIQYF. The DNA for the CDR3 is TGTGCCAGCAGCTCCCCTGCACTCTCGACAGGGATCGCCAAAAACATTCAGTACTTC.

Points on this clone: A much larger clone is a single base away; this may be a read error. V is TRBV3-1 (or the pseudogene TRBV3-2) and J is TRBJ1-1, with D possibly being TRBD1 (5 bases). V was cut by 4 bases and J by 4 bases, with 7 bases left in between. The germline V gene encodes CDR1 LGHDT and CDR2 YNNKEL (reference sequence). CDR3 length equals 12 residues. CDR3 DNA: TGTGCCAGCAGCCGGGGGGGCACTGAAGCTTTCTTT. Its protein is CASSRGGTEAFF.

This chain joins TRBV29-1 and TRBJ2-2; 7 bases are a match to TRBD1. After removal of 4 bases from V and 8 bases from J, the junction contained 7 bases not matched to a gene. Germline loops: CDR1 SQVTM, CDR2 ANQGSEA. The CDR3 runs 13 residues. The CDR3: CSVVVGGEGELFF. The CDR3 DNA sequence: TGCAGCGTTGTCGTAGGGGGCGAGGGGGAGCTGTTTTTT.

This chain joins TRBV5-6 and TRBJ1-2; no definite D call. V lost 3 bases and J 4 bases, leaving 10 bases between the germline ends. Per the germline V gene, CDR1 is SGHDT and CDR2 is YYEEEE. CDR3 length equals 13 residues. CDR3 in amino acids: CASSSGGLYGYTF. CDR3 DNA: TGTGCCAGCAGCTCGGGTGGTCTCTATGGCTACACCTTC.